These 27 T cell receptor beta chains originate from one sample sequenced in a study of molecular identifiers for immune sequencing clone quantification. Each CDR3 protein gets one entry after TCRdb re-called the PCR reads with MiXCR. The repertoire holds 460,000 or so distinct CDR3 sequences, with roughly 23% as singletons. Material for sequencing was naive CD8+ T cells from blood, with Jurkat cell RNA spiked in. Sample subset: FACS-sorted CD8+CD4-CCR7+CD45RA+ naive T cells. These receptors originate from a human donor in good health. Some libraries in this study had Jurkat cell RNA spiked in.

The chain is built from TRBV15 and TRBJ1-5, with 10 bases that match TRBD1. J was trimmed by 8 bases and V by 3 bases; bases with no gene match: 4. The CDR3 sequence is 14 residues long. Germline-derived CDR1 and CDR2 are LNHNV and YYDKDF (reference sequence). In DNA, the CDR3 is TGTGCCACCAGCAGTGACAGGGGGCATGAGCCCCAGCATTTT. It encodes CATSSDRGHEPQHF.

The chain uses TRBV13 and TRBJ2-7, with D unresolved. CDR3 size: 14 residues. Germline CDR1 is PRHDT and CDR2 is FYEKMQ (reference sequence). The V gene lost 6 bases and the J gene lost 3 bases, with 15 bases spanning the gap. For the CDR3, the DNA is TGTGCCAGCAGTCACGGGCCAGTCTTCTACGAGCAGTACTTC. Translation gives CASSHGPVFYEQYF.

This clonotype has more than one count but fewer than ten. CDR3 loop: CASSLLLAGSYEQYF. CDR3 DNA: TGTGCCAGCAGTTTACTTCTAGCGGGGAGCTACGAGCAGTACTTC. The chain recombines TRBV28 with TRBJ2-7; 9 positions agree with TRBD2. V lost 2 bases to trimming and J lost 3 bases; unmatched junction nucleotides: 5. The CDR3 consists of 15 residues. CDR1 and CDR2 (germline): MDHEN, SYDVKM.

This clonotype occurred a few times. The chain has TRBV29-1 and TRBJ1-2; the D gene is possibly TRBD1 (6 bases). Germline V gene sequence: CDR1 SQVTM, CDR2 ANQGSEA. The CDR3 sequence is 13 residues long. Trimming stripped 5 bases from V and 3 bases from J, with 13 bases between. The CDR3 protein is CSVRLQGYYGYTF. The CDR3 DNA reads as TGCAGCGTTCGATTACAGGGCTACTATGGCTACACCTTC.

V gene TRBV29-1 combines with J gene TRBJ2-7; 10 bases match TRBD1. Germline V gives CDR1 SQVTM, CDR2 ANQGSEA. The CDR3 consists of 14 residues. V shed 6 bases, J shed 3 bases, and the junction held 8 bases outside the gene matches. The CDR3 loop reads CSVALRDRGYEQYF. The CDR3 bases are TGCAGCGTCGCCTTGAGGGACAGGGGCTACGAGCAGTACTTC.

The sample holds many counts of this clonotype. The gene calls are TRBV24-1 and TRBJ2-3; 9 nucleotides line up with TRBD2. The V and J ends lost 6 bases and 6 bases, in that order; junction bases with no gene match: 6. The CDR3 extends over 14 amino acids. In germline, CDR1 is KGHDR, CDR2 SFDVKD. For the CDR3, the DNA is TGTGCCACCAGTCCAGCGGGGGGCGGGGATACGCAGTATTTT. It yields the protein CATSPAGGGDTQYF.

This clonotype was found a few times. CDR3 coding DNA: TGTGCCAGTACCGTGGACGTGGGGGGCAATCAGCCCCAGCATTTT. It codes for CASTVDVGGNQPQHF. The rearrangement links TRBV19 to TRBJ1-5, with a possible D match to TRBD1 (5 bases). The CDR3 covers 15 residues. V was shortened by 7 bases and J by 2 bases, with 15 bases between the two germline ends. CDR1 is LNHDA, CDR2 SQIVND, per germline (reference sequence).

The sample holds a few counts of this clonotype. This rearrangement joins TRBV29-1 to TRBJ1-1; D is unresolved. Germline V gives CDR1 SQVTM, CDR2 ANQGSEA. V was clipped by 7 bases and J by 5 bases, with 11 bases between them. The CDR3 loop spans 11 amino acids. In nucleotides, the CDR3 is TGCAGCGCCGTAATAGGGACTGAAGCTTTCTTT. It translates to CSAVIGTEAFF.

The J gene is TRBJ2-7, the V gene TRBV2, with D tentatively TRBD1 or TRBD2 (5 bases each). Germline lookup yields CDR1 SNHLY and CDR2 FYNNEI. The CDR3 spans 15 residues. V lost 0 bases and J lost 2, with 11 bases in between. CDR3 sequence: CASSEAGDLTYEQYF. DNA for the CDR3: TGTGCCAGCAGTGAAGCAGGGGACCTAACCTACGAGCAGTACTTC.

A few counts support this clonotype. This chain uses TRBV19 with TRBJ2-2; D is uncertain. The CDR3 runs 11 residues. Germline V gene lookup returns CDR1 LNHDA and CDR2 SQIVND (reference sequence). The V gene lost 9 bases and the J gene lost 7 bases, with 9 bases spanning the gap. CDR3 protein: CASLSGGELFF. The CDR3 nucleotides are TGTGCCAGCCTATCCGGCGGGGAGCTGTTTTTT.

The chain recombines TRBV29-1 with TRBJ2-7; D ambiguous. Trimming took 4 bases from V and 1 from J, leaving 8 bases between them. Looked up from germline, CDR1 is SQVTM and CDR2 is ANQGSEA. This CDR3 has 12 amino acids. DNA for the CDR3: TGCAGCGTTGTTTCTGAATCCTACGAGCAGTACTTC. Its translation: CSVVSESYEQYF.

This clonotype was picked up many times. J is TRBJ1-1 and V is TRBV7-6; D remains ambiguous. This CDR3 is built from 16 residues. V gave up 1 base and J gave up 4 bases, with 16 bases separating them. Germline V gives CDR1 SGHVS, CDR2 FNYEAQ. The CDR3: CASSLGRKGGATEAFF. DNA of the CDR3: TGTGCCAGCAGCTTAGGTAGGAAGGGCGGCGCCACTGAAGCTTTCTTT. Supplemented by reference TRBV7-6 and TRBJ1-1, the full variable domain reads GAGVSQSPRYKVTKRGQDVALRCDPISGHVSLYWYRQALGQGPEFLTYFNYEAQQDKSGLPNDRFSAERPEGSISTLTIQRTEQRDSAMYRCASSLGRKGGATEAFFGQGTRLTVV.

The rearrangement uses TRBV15 and TRBJ2-1, with D possibly TRBD2 on 5 matching bases. V lost 9 bases and J 3 bases, leaving 21 bases between the germline ends. Germline V gives CDR1 LNHNV, CDR2 YYDKDF (reference sequence). The length of the CDR3 is 16 residues. CDR3 DNA: TGTGCCACAAGCCCTGGACTGGGCCCACTCTACAATGAGCAGTTCTTC. It translates to CATSPGLGPLYNEQFF.

This clonotype appeared many times. The V and J genes are TRBV5-1 and TRBJ2-7, with 10 bases fitting TRBD2. Germline assignment: CDR1 SGHRS and CDR2 YFSETQ. The V gene end was trimmed by 4 bases and the J gene end by 0 bases; junction bases not matched to a gene: 10. The CDR3 loop spans 17 amino acids. This CDR3 is CASSLASGGTSSYEQYF. The CDR3 region has the DNA TGCGCCAGCAGCCTAGCTAGCGGGGGAACTAGCTCCTACGAGCAGTACTTC.

This clonotype has ten or more counts. This chain joins TRBV7-9 and TRBJ1-5; D is unresolved. Germline V gives CDR1 SEHNR, CDR2 FQNEAQ (reference sequence). The V and J ends lost 0 bases and 5 bases respectively, with 14 bases between them. The CDR3 has 16 residues. The CDR3 DNA reads TGTGCCAGCAGCTTAGCCGTGTCAGAGTCTTATCAGCCCCAGCATTTT. This encodes CASSLAVSESYQPQHF.

Concerning this clonotype itself: A read error may produce the germline difference seen at one junction end. The chain employs TRBV3-1 and TRBJ2-7; no firm D call. Per germline, CDR1 LGHDT and CDR2 YNNKEL (reference sequence). This CDR3 region has 14 residues. The CDR3 nucleotides read TGTGCCAGCAGCCTCCGCCCTAATATCTACGAGCAGCACTTC. Protein sequence: CASSLRPNIYEQHF.

This chain joins TRBV27 and TRBJ1-1, with a possible D match to TRBD1 (5 bases). Trimming removed 0 bases from V and 4 bases from J, with 18 bases in between. The V gene's germline CDR1 is MNHEY and CDR2 SMNVEV (reference sequence). The CDR3 runs 17 residues. The CDR3 DNA reads TGTGCCAGCAGTTTATCTGTCGGGGGTCCGGTTTTCACTGAAGCTTTCTTT. Protein: CASSLSVGGPVFTEAFF.

In this sample, this clonotype turned up many times. This chain uses TRBV7-9 with TRBJ1-1; 7 bases are shared with TRBD1. The V gene end was trimmed by 5 bases and the J gene end by 3 bases; junction bases not matched to a gene: 3. The CDR3 covers 13 residues. CDR1 SEHNR and CDR2 FQNEAQ come from the germline V gene (reference sequence). The CDR3 region is CASSGGQYTEAFF. CDR3 coding DNA: TGTGCCAGCAGCGGGGGACAGTACACTGAAGCTTTCTTT.

This clonotype was picked up many times. J is TRBJ2-7 and V is TRBV10-2; D is unresolved. Germline V gene lookup returns CDR1 WSHSY and CDR2 SAAADI. Between the trimmed V and J ends, which lost 3 bases and 2 bases, there was a span of 11 bases. There are 14 residues in the CDR3. CDR3 in DNA: TGCGCCAGCAGTGAAACGGCCGGCCCCTACGAGCAGTACTTC. It specifies CASSETAGPYEQYF.

This clonotype was observed at least ten times. This rearrangement joins TRBV4-3 to TRBJ1-2, with a possible D match to TRBD1 (5 bases). The CDR3 has 15 amino acids. Germline V CDR1 and CDR2: LGHNA, YSLEER. Trimming shortened V by 1 base and J by 1 base, and 10 bases separated the two germline ends. CDR3 nucleotides: TGCGCCAGCAGCCAAGTAGCAGGGATTAACTATGGCTACACCTTC. This translates into CASSQVAGINYGYTF.

The rearrangement links TRBV24-1 to TRBJ2-2, with a possible D match to TRBD2 (6 bases). CDR3 length equals 16 residues. Germline V gives CDR1 KGHDR, CDR2 SFDVKD. The V end lost 3 bases, the J end lost 6 bases, and 16 bases lay between the germline ends. The CDR3 is CATSDTDGGSAGELFF. CDR3 sequence (DNA): TGTGCCACCAGTGATACGGACGGGGGAAGTGCCGGGGAGCTGTTTTTT.

This clonotype turned up a few times. The V and J genes are TRBV9 and TRBJ2-2; D possibly corresponds to TRBD2 (5 bases). Germline loops: CDR1 SGDLS, CDR2 YYNGEE. Trimming removed 0 bases from V and 3 bases from J, with 9 bases in between. The CDR3 loop spans 15 amino acids. The CDR3 nucleotides are TGTGCCAGCAGCGTAGAGGGAGCCGACACCGGGGAGCTGTTTTTT. Residues: CASSVEGADTGELFF.

The chain is built from TRBV6-2 or TRBV6-3 and TRBJ2-5; TRBD2 matches 11 bases. CDR1 is MNHEY, CDR2 SVGEGT, per germline. This CDR3 region has 19 residues. V lost 0 bases and J lost 4; bases outside the gene matches: 13. The CDR3 DNA reads as TGTGCCAGCAGTTACTCGATGGGGAGGGGACTAGCGGTAGGAGAGACCCAGTACTTC. Protein sequence: CASSYSMGRGLAVGETQYF.

The chain joins TRBV12-3 or TRBV12-4 to TRBJ1-2; possible D gene TRBD1, 6 bases. Trimming shortened V by 7 bases and J by 8 bases, and 14 bases separated the two germline ends. The CDR3 sequence is 12 residues long. In nucleotides, the CDR3 is TGTGCCAGCACCTTTAACAGGGAGGGCTACACCTTC. Protein sequence: CASTFNREGYTF.

This clonotype was counted a few times. The chain has TRBV12-5 and TRBJ2-3; D is ambiguous. CDR1 and CDR2 (germline): LGHNT, FRNRAP. This CDR3 contains 21 residues. Trimming took off 1 base at V and 0 bases at J, with 26 bases between the two ends. This CDR3 reads CASGLALSVAGHRRSTDTQYF. DNA of the CDR3: TGTGCTAGTGGTTTGGCGCTAAGTGTCGCAGGCCATAGGAGAAGCACAGATACGCAGTATTTT.

For this clonotype: This may be a read error: a much more frequent sequence differs by one nucleotide. The J gene is TRBJ1-2, the V gene TRBV4-1, with TRBD1 identical over 8 bases. The CDR3 spans 16 residues. Per the germline V gene, CDR1 is MGHRA and CDR2 is YSYEKL. The CDR3 DNA follows: TGCGCCAGCAGCCAACTTACAGGGGGTTTTGATTATGGCTACGCCTTC. The encoded protein is CASSQLTGGFDYGYAF.

Comments on this clonotype: A much more abundant neighbour one base away suggests this may be a read error. The chain joins TRBV28 to TRBJ2-3; 8 bases line up with TRBD2. CDR3 length: 15 residues. Germline V gene sequence: CDR1 MDHEN, CDR2 SYDVKM. Here the CDR3 reads CASSSERESADTQCF. CDR3 sequence (DNA): TGTGCCAGCAGTTCGGAGCGGGAGTCAGCAGATACGCAGTGTTTT.